This T cell receptor (beta chain) came from a study of CXCR3-negative and CXCR3-positive naive CD8 T cells. Study findings and constraints: CXCR3-positive naive cells had TRB CDR3s that were more hydrophobic than CXCR3-negative naive cells had. Both naive subsets, CXCR3-negative and CXCR3-positive, displayed similar TRBV-TRBJ usage, unlike memory cells.

The CDR3 runs to 16 residues. Germline V gives CDR1 MNHEY, CDR2 SVGEGT. About this clonotype itself: The antigen remains unidentified.

UMI-labeled 5' RACE TRB cDNA libraries were prepared from the cells. TCRdb re-called the 5' RACE reads; one entry per CDR3 protein, DNA not given. The ten top clones account for about 1%, within a sample of 75,000 to 100,000 distinct CDR3 sequences. The V and J genes are TRBV6-2 or TRBV6-3 and TRBJ2-3; TCRdb returns TRBD1, unconfirmable since there is no DNA. Sequencing was performed on naive CXCR3+ CD8+ T cells from blood. Noted subset: CD45RO-CCR7+CD27+CD95- naive CD8+ T cells expressing CXCR3 (TNR3+). This receptor was taken from a human donor in good health. Some clones in this sample may be carry-over from other donors' samples. Here the CDR3 reads CASSRLPGTGTDTQYF.